Below are 27 T cell receptor beta chains sequenced from a single sample in a study of T-cell reconstitution after alpha-beta-depleted transplantation in children. A library of TCRbeta sequences, prepared with unique molecular identifiers, was generated. Each CDR3 protein is one row after TCRdb ran MiXCR on the PCR reads. The sample records over 150,000 distinct CDR3 sequences, 13% to 15% being singletons. The sequencing here drew on PBMCs from the stem cell graft donor, taken from the stem cell graft. The source is a human donor who donated a stem cell graft to a child with acute lymphoblastic leukemia.

The gene calls are TRBV10-3 and TRBJ2-3; D perhaps matches TRBD2 (5 bases). V lost 8 bases and J lost 0, with 12 bases in between. The CDR3 length is 14 residues. Germline V gene data show CDR1 as ENHRY and CDR2 as SYGVKD. For the CDR3, the DNA is TGTGCCATCGCAGCGGCTACTAGCACAGATACGCAGTATTTT. The encoded protein is CAIAAATSTDTQYF.

Only a few counts were recorded for this clonotype. V and J are TRBV24-1 and TRBJ2-5; D is possibly TRBD2 (7 bases). V was trimmed by 1 base and J by 4 bases, leaving 15 bases between them. The CDR3 spans 16 residues. Per germline, CDR1 KGHDR and CDR2 SFDVKD. The DNA of the CDR3 is TGTGCCACCAGTGATTTCGGGGGGCCCACTAGAGAGACCCAGTACTTC. It is translated as CATSDFGGPTRETQYF.

Details on this clonotype: Since a much larger clone is just one base distant, this may be a read error. J is TRBJ1-1 and V is TRBV29-1, with D perhaps matching TRBD1 (6 bases). Deletions cut 7 bases from V and 6 bases from J, with 18 bases between. The CDR3 is made up of 13 amino acids. Germline-derived CDR1 and CDR2 are SQVTM and ANQGSEA. CDR3 protein: CSAREGGEAEAFF. The CDR3 DNA follows: TGCAGCGCTCGGGAGGGGGGAGAGGCTGAAGCTTTCTTT. The full variable domain, with the rest looked up from reference TRBV29-1 and TRBJ1-1, is SAVISQKPSRDICQRGTSLTIQCQVDSQVTMMFWYRQQPGQSLTLIATANQGSEATYESGFVIDKFPISRPNLTFSTLTVSNMSPEDSSIYLCSAREGGEAEAFFGQGTRLTVV.

The sample holds one count of this clonotype. The missing conserved phenylalanine or tryptophan at the end of this CDR3 makes a read error likely. The chain has TRBV5-4 and TRBJ1-4; D call uncertain. The V and J ends lost 0 bases and 6 bases respectively, with 12 bases between them. Looked up from germline, CDR1 is SGHNT and CDR2 is YYREEE (reference sequence). The CDR3 extends over 15 amino acids. Here the CDR3 DNA reads TGTGCCAGCAGCTTGGGACGGGTGCGTCATGAAAAACTGTTTTTG. Its protein is CASSLGRVRHEKLFL.

This clonotype appeared many times. The genes are TRBV5-1 and TRBJ2-1; D is undetermined. The CDR3 has 13 residues. The germline CDR1 and CDR2 sequences are SGHRS and YFSETQ. V lost 1 base and J 7 bases, leaving 9 bases between the germline ends. The CDR3: CASSLSEVNEQFF. In nucleotides, the CDR3 is TGCGCCAGCAGCTTGAGCGAAGTAAATGAGCAGTTCTTC.

This clonotype showed up just a few times. The chain has TRBV5-6 and TRBJ1-1; a possible D gene is TRBD1 (5 bases). This CDR3 is 14 amino acids long. The V end lost 4 bases, the J end lost 6 bases, and 16 bases lay between the germline ends. From germline, CDR1 is SGHDT and CDR2 YYEEEE. CDR3 protein: CASSMGPAGPEAFF. The CDR3 bases are TGTGCCAGCAGCATGGGACCAGCGGGGCCTGAAGCTTTCTTT.

This sequence joins TRBV20-1 and TRBJ2-7; 7 bases agree with TRBD2. The CDR3 is 15 amino acids. In germline, CDR1 is DFQATT, CDR2 SNEGSKA (reference sequence). The junction had 10 bases not matched to a gene; V was cut back by 2 bases and J by 3 bases. In DNA, the CDR3 is TGCAGTGCTAGAAACCTAGCGGAACCGGACTACGAGCAGTACTTC. Translation: CSARNLAEPDYEQYF.

This clonotype was seen repeatedly, ten times or more. J is TRBJ1-2 and V is TRBV2; D not certain. Trimming pared 6 bases from V and 7 bases from J, leaving 9 bases between. Germline V lookup: CDR1 SNHLY, CDR2 FYNNEI. The CDR3 totals 11 residues. The CDR3 DNA follows: TGTGCCAGCAGCGTTGTTTTTGGCTACACCTTC. Its protein is CASSVVFGYTF.

Ten or more counts support this clonotype. The rearrangement links TRBV12-3 or TRBV12-4 to TRBJ2-7, with D tentatively TRBD1 (6 bases). V gave up 3 bases and J gave up 4 bases, with 13 bases separating them. The length of the CDR3 is 14 residues. The CDR3 nucleotides read TGTGCCAGCAGTTTTTGGCAGGGGCGGTACGAGCAGTACTTC. It yields the protein CASSFWQGRYEQYF.

This clonotype was picked up many times. The chain employs TRBV3-1 and TRBJ1-2; D might be TRBD1 (6 bases). Germline V gene lookup returns CDR1 LGHDT and CDR2 YNNKEL (reference sequence). CDR3 size: 16 residues. V was cut by 0 bases and J by 7 bases, with 18 bases left in between. CDR3 protein: CASSQEQSGGWSGYTF. The DNA for the CDR3 is TGTGCCAGCAGCCAAGAACAATCGGGGGGCTGGTCTGGCTACACCTTC.

The chain links TRBV11-3 to TRBJ2-7; the D gene is possibly TRBD1 (6 bases). CDR3 length: 14 amino acids. Germline V gene lookup returns CDR1 SGHNT and CDR2 YENEEA. The V and J ends lost 6 bases and 0 bases respectively, with 12 bases between them. The CDR3 DNA follows: TGTGCCAGCAGTCCAGGGGAAAGCTCCTACGAGCAGTACTTC. Its translation: CASSPGESSYEQYF.

This clonotype was detected many times. The chain uses TRBV5-1 and TRBJ1-1; D unresolved. Looked up from germline, CDR1 is SGHRS and CDR2 is YFSETQ. This CDR3 contains 15 residues. V was shortened by 2 bases and J by 1 base, with 12 bases between the two germline ends. DNA of the CDR3: TGCGCCAGCAGCTTCCTTGGGCAGCCGAACACTGAAGCTTTCTTT. Translating gives CASSFLGQPNTEAFF.

This clonotype was counted a single time. The chain is built from TRBV5-1 and TRBJ2-1; 8 nucleotides agree with TRBD2. V dropped 6 bases and J dropped 2; count of bases not matched to a gene: 4. The CDR3 covers 14 residues. Germline CDR1 reads SGHRS; CDR2 reads YFSETQ. Here the CDR3 DNA reads TGCGCCAGCAAGGCGGGAGGCGCCTACAATGAGCAGTTCTTC. It specifies CASKAGGAYNEQFF.

The chain recombines TRBV20-1 with TRBJ2-7, with 12 positions matching TRBD2. The CDR3 extends over 15 amino acids. Germline V gene lookup returns CDR1 DFQATT and CDR2 SNEGSKA (reference sequence). The J segment lost 4 bases and the V segment lost 2 bases, leaving 6 bases of the junction unmatched. The CDR3 here is CSARLAGGLAYEQYF. The CDR3 region has the DNA TGCAGTGCTAGACTAGCGGGAGGGTTGGCTTACGAGCAGTACTTC.

This clonotype has a count of ten or more. This chain connects TRBV10-3 to TRBJ1-4; D call uncertain. The CDR3 sequence is 13 residues long. From germline, CDR1 is ENHRY and CDR2 SYGVKD. Deletions cut 11 bases from V and 8 bases from J, with 18 bases between. Here the CDR3 DNA reads TGTGCCGCATCCCTTAGGGTAGAGGAAAAACTGTTTTTT. Amino acids: CAASLRVEEKLFF.

In its sample, this clonotype was seen many times. This chain uses TRBV11-2 with TRBJ2-3, with D unresolved. Germline V gene sequence: CDR1 SGHAT, CDR2 FQNNGV. The V and J ends lost 1 base and 6 bases respectively, with 8 bases between them. The CDR3 loop spans 13 amino acids. The CDR3 DNA follows: TGTGCCAGCAGCTTAGGAGCCCGGGATACGCAGTATTTT. Protein: CASSLGARDTQYF. The full variable domain, its missing parts supplied by reference TRBV11-2 and TRBJ2-3, is EAGVAQSPRYKIIEKRQSVAFWCNPISGHATLYWYQQILGQGPKLLIQFQNNGVVDDSQLPKDRFSAERLKGVDSTLKIQPAKLEDSAVYLCASSLGARDTQYFGPGTRLTVL.

The genes are TRBV20-1 and TRBJ2-2, with D perhaps being TRBD1 or TRBD2 (5 bases each). V gave up 4 bases and J gave up 4 bases, with 10 bases separating them. Germline assignment: CDR1 DFQATT and CDR2 SNEGSKA (reference sequence). The CDR3 is 13 amino acids. DNA of the CDR3: TGCAGTGCTATGGGGGATGGCACCGGGGAGCTGTTTTTT. Protein product: CSAMGDGTGELFF.

V usage is TRBV29-1 and J usage is TRBJ1-1; a possible D gene is TRBD1 (6 bases). From germline, CDR1 is SQVTM and CDR2 ANQGSEA. The CDR3 loop spans 12 amino acids. The CDR3 DNA reads TGCACCGGGGGCAGGGGCCTCGGTGAAGCTTTCTTT. Protein sequence: CTGGRGLGEAFF.

This clonotype was recorded at least ten times. This chain's CDR3 is CASSQEKTLAGVEQFF. The DNA of the CDR3 is TGCGCCAGCAGCCAAGAGAAGACACTAGCGGGAGTTGAGCAGTTCTTC. The gene calls are TRBV4-1 and TRBJ2-1; 11 nucleotides align to TRBD2. The CDR3 sequence is 16 residues long. V shed 0 bases and J 9 bases; nucleotides not matched to a gene: 7. Looked up from germline, CDR1 is MGHRA and CDR2 is YSYEKL.

This sequence joins TRBV5-6 and TRBJ1-1, with 10 bases that match TRBD1. The V segment lost 3 bases and the J segment 2 bases; nucleotides outside the gene matches: 4. There are 15 residues in the CDR3. In germline, CDR1 is SGHDT, CDR2 YYEEEE. Here the CDR3 DNA reads TGTGCCAGCAGCTCGACAGGGGGCTTTAACACTGAAGCTTTCTTT. Amino acids: CASSSTGGFNTEAFF.

This clonotype came up many times. The rearrangement links TRBV20-1 to TRBJ1-1; 9 bases are shared with TRBD1. The V segment lost 1 base and the J segment 12 bases; nucleotides outside the gene matches: 18. The CDR3 sequence is 16 residues long. Germline CDR1 reads DFQATT; CDR2 reads SNEGSKA (reference sequence). The CDR3 region has the DNA TGCAGTGCTAGAGGGGGGACAGGGACTCCCAAAATTGAGTCTTTCTTT. It yields the protein CSARGGTGTPKIESFF.

Ten or more counts support this clonotype. The chain uses TRBV20-1 and TRBJ2-2; D is unresolved. V shed 0 bases and J shed 15 bases, with 14 bases lying between them. Germline CDR1 and CDR2: DFQATT and SNEGSKA (reference sequence). The CDR3 is 12 residues long. CDR3 sequence (DNA): TGCAGTGCTAGAGATGGAGCCGTTGGGTTGTTTTTT. Protein sequence: CSARDGAVGLFF.

The chain has TRBV7-2 and TRBJ2-1; no clear D gene. The CDR3 covers 14 residues. V was cut by 2 bases and J by 3 bases, with 8 bases left in between. Looked up from germline, CDR1 is SGHTA and CDR2 is FQGNSA. CDR3 sequence reads: CASSLSWDYNEQFF. CDR3 in DNA: TGTGCCAGCAGCTTAAGTTGGGACTACAATGAGCAGTTCTTC. Supplemented by reference TRBV7-2 and TRBJ2-1, the full variable domain reads GAGVSQSPSNKVTEKGKDVELRCDPISGHTALYWYRQSLGQGLEFLIYFQGNSAPDKSGLPSDRFSAERTGGSVSTLTIQRTQQEDSAVYLCASSLSWDYNEQFFGPGTRLTVL.

Ten or more counts support this clonotype. The genes are TRBV5-1 and TRBJ2-3, with TRBD2 matching 8 bases. The CDR3 is 16 residues long. The ends lost 4 bases at V and 0 bases at J; junction bases unmatched: 7. In germline, CDR1 is SGHRS, CDR2 YFSETQ. CDR3 sequence: CASSPLVAGSTDTQYF. In nucleotides, the CDR3 is TGCGCCAGCAGCCCCTTGGTAGCGGGAAGCACAGATACGCAGTATTTT.

Many counts were recorded for this clonotype. V usage is TRBV20-1 and J usage is TRBJ2-1; D gene ambiguous. The CDR3 extends over 12 amino acids. V gave up 4 bases and J gave up 7 bases, with 11 bases separating them. Per the germline V gene, CDR1 is DFQATT and CDR2 is SNEGSKA (reference sequence). CDR3 sequence reads: CSAKKTTNEQFF. In DNA, the CDR3 is TGCAGTGCTAAAAAGACAACAAATGAGCAGTTCTTC.

The sample holds many counts of this clonotype. The V and J genes are TRBV20-1 and TRBJ2-1, with 8 bases aligning to TRBD2. CDR3 length: 15 residues. Germline loops: CDR1 DFQATT, CDR2 SNEGSKA (reference sequence). The J segment lost 8 bases and the V segment lost 5 bases, leaving 14 bases of the junction unmatched. The DNA of the CDR3 is TGCAGTGCTCCCCCGAGCGGGAGAGTAGTGGATGAGCAGTTCTTC. Translated: CSAPPSGRVVDEQFF.

The chain links TRBV11-2 to TRBJ2-1; TRBD2 agrees at 8 bases. Looked up from germline, CDR1 is SGHAT and CDR2 is FQNNGV. This CDR3 is built from 17 residues. V shed 0 bases and J 8 bases; nucleotides not matched to a gene: 12. DNA of the CDR3: TGTGCCAGCAGCTTAGATTTGGCGGGAGGACCGGGGGATGAGCAGTTCTTC. Its translation is CASSLDLAGGPGDEQFF.